This T cell receptor beta chain was retrieved from a study of early T cells in non-severe SARS-CoV-2 infection. Unique molecular identifiers were attached to individual cDNA molecules. One entry per CDR3 protein, called by TCRdb with MiXCR from the 5' RACE reads. The sample includes approximately 77,000 distinct CDR3 sequences, around 12% of them seen just once. The CDR3 loop spans 18 amino acids. J lost 8 bases, V lost 5 bases, and 16 bases had no gene match. Germline V lookup: CDR1 SGHTA, CDR2 FQGNSA. The sample taken for sequencing was whole blood. V is TRBV7-2 and J is TRBJ2-1; 12 positions match TRBD2. The source is an adult who was a healthcare worker with PCR-confirmed SARS-CoV-2 infection or an uninfected control (not recorded which). The DNA of the CDR3 is TGTGCCAGCAGCCCCCCCTCCCTAGCGGGAGGGCCGGGGGATGAGCAGTTCTTC. Its translation is CASSPPSLAGGPGDEQFF.